This T cell receptor beta chain originates from a study of blood T cells in healthy people across ages. Isolated PBMCs totaled at least 6 million in each sample. CDR3 length equals 17 residues. Germline V gene data show CDR1 as MNHEY and CDR2 as SMNVEV (reference sequence). The V gene end was trimmed by 3 bases and the J gene end by 4 bases; junction bases not matched to a gene: 6. Overall study findings and caveats: Long-lived donors exceeded aged donors in naive CD4+ cells and diversity. Possibly, changes in expanded clonotypes were confounded because donor CMV status was unknown.

With respect to this clonotype: Its antigen is undetermined.

Primers used in a second PCR of roughly 6 to 12 cycles were a sample-barcoded 5' primer and a J-beta primer mix. CDR3-containing paired-end reads numbering at least 2.5 million came from each sample. Each CDR3 protein gets one entry after TCRdb re-called the 5' RACE reads with MiXCR. The sample gives 550,000 to 800,000 distinct CDR3 sequences, 20% to 25% of which show up once; roughly 3.9% is in the top ten. The source is a man between 65 and 85 years old in good health. Material for sequencing was blood. The chain employs TRBV27 and TRBJ2-1, with 13 positions matching TRBD2. CDR3 amino acids: CASSLRLAGGPYNEQFF. CDR3 DNA: TGTGCCAGCAGTTTGAGACTAGCGGGAGGTCCATACAATGAGCAGTTCTTC.